This T cell receptor beta chain stems from a study of T-cell memory formation after mild COVID-19. The overall study: There were largely donor-specific TCR clusters. Findings and caveats of the study: Researchers report contracting CD4+ clones mostly in CM and EM, with CD8+ clones in EMRA. Clones that shrank (day 15 to 85) were balanced CD4/CD8, whereas later expanders leaned CD4+. There were some responding clones in pre-infection memory, which suggested that cross-reactive memory had joined.

TCRdb reprocessed the 5' RACE reads with MiXCR, giving one entry per CDR3 protein. The sample carries a few hundred thousand distinct CDR3 sequences, approximately 24% recorded once. This clonotype was seen more than once but under ten times. What it binds is unknown. V gave up 3 bases and J gave up 6 bases, with 8 bases separating them. Germline CDR1 and CDR2: LNHNV and YYDKDF (reference sequence). The CDR3 consists of 13 residues. Sample: PBMCs or a T cell subset sorted from them (not recorded which). The receptor's source is an adult woman who had mild COVID-19 (a few samples of this study predate the infection). Cell type and time point are not known. The chain employs TRBV15 and TRBJ2-2; D gene uncertain. The CDR3 is CATSSGTAGELFF. CDR3 DNA sequence: TGTGCCACCAGCAGCGGAACAGCCGGGGAGCTGTTTTTT.